The source of this T cell receptor (beta chain) is a study of radiotherapy plus CTLA-4 blockade in lung cancer. Details on this clone: Its antigen is currently unknown.

The CDR3 loop spans 14 amino acids. Germline CDR1 is LNHDA and CDR2 is SQIVND (reference sequence). V lost 6 bases, J lost 5 bases, and 16 bases lay in between. Study-wide results and caveats: Radiotherapy was combined with ipilimumab, and tumor-derived TCR clones then expanded in blood.

The repertoire was sequenced with immunoSEQ multiplex PCR; TCRdb's copy has only in-frame clones and lacks some. The data hold approximately 60,000 clones, with just under 85% observed a single time. Focal radiation plus CTLA-4 blockade with ipilimumab was given to patients with chemo-refractory metastatic non-small-cell lung cancer. The material sequenced was peripheral blood, taken from a patient treated with radiotherapy plus ipilimumab. This receptor was obtained from a human donor with non-small cell lung cancer whose response to radiotherapy plus ipilimumab could not be evaluated. The rearrangement links TRBV19 to TRBJ1-1; weak D call: TRBD1 (5 bases). The CDR3 DNA follows: TGTGCCAGTAGATCGTCGGGGGAGGGGACTGAAGCTTTCTTT. It codes for CASRSSGEGTEAFF.